The 5 T cell receptor beta chains below all came from one sample that was sequenced in a study of blood T cells in healthy people across ages. Sample-barcoded 5' priming and a J-beta primer mix drove a second PCR of 7 to 11 cycles. TCRdb used MiXCR to reprocess the 5' RACE reads, holding one entry per CDR3 protein. The sample gives under 1,000,000 distinct CDR3 sequences, about 47% of which show up once; approximately 18% is in the top ten. Material for sequencing was blood. These TCRs come from an elderly man in good health.

This clonotype was seen more than once but under ten times. The rearrangement uses TRBV20-1 and TRBJ2-3, with D possibly TRBD2 on 6 matching bases. The CDR3 consists of 13 residues. V was cut by 6 bases and J by 2 bases, with 12 bases left in between. Germline V gene data show CDR1 as DFQATT and CDR2 as SNEGSKA (reference sequence). The CDR3 region has the DNA TGCAGTGCCGGGGGAGCCACCACAGATACGCAGTATTTT. Translation gives CSAGGATTDTQYF.

This chain uses TRBV20-1 with TRBJ1-1; 7 bases line up with TRBD1. CDR3 length equals 14 residues. J gave up 0 bases and V 3 bases, and 4 bases lay outside the gene matches. Per germline, CDR1 DFQATT and CDR2 SNEGSKA (reference sequence). Written as DNA, the CDR3 is TGCAGTGCTAGCTGGGGACAGCTGAACACTGAAGCTTTCTTT. Residues: CSASWGQLNTEAFF.

V and J are TRBV20-1 and TRBJ2-1; the match to TRBD2 covers 10 bases. Germline CDR1 and CDR2: DFQATT and SNEGSKA (reference sequence). V was clipped by 4 bases and J by 4 bases; unmatched bases: 7. The CDR3 runs to 15 residues. This chain's CDR3 is CSAKLAGGYYNEQFF. For the CDR3, the DNA is TGCAGTGCTAAATTAGCGGGAGGATATTACAATGAGCAGTTCTTC.

This clonotype has just a few counts. V usage is TRBV5-1 and J usage is TRBJ2-7; D gene unclear. This CDR3 has 13 residues. Between the trimmed V and J ends, which lost 1 base and 7 bases, there was a span of 12 bases. CDR1 is SGHRS, CDR2 YFSETQ, per germline. CDR3 residues: CASSLLISREQYF. In nucleotides, the CDR3 is TGCGCCAGCAGCTTGTTGATAAGTAGAGAGCAGTACTTC.

This chain links TRBV7-2 with TRBJ2-5, with D unclear. The V end lost 4 bases, the J end lost 0 bases, and 12 bases lay between the germline ends. CDR1 is SGHTA and CDR2 is FQGNSA in the germline V gene. This CDR3 spans 15 amino acids. The CDR3 region is CASSYGSGYQETQYF. CDR3 bases: TGTGCCAGCAGCTATGGTAGTGGGTACCAAGAGACCCAGTACTTC.